This is a list of T cell receptor beta chains from one sample in a study of graft-versus-host responses after intestinal transplantation. The data were produced by immunoSEQ multiplex PCR, yet TCRdb's version contains in-frame clones alone and is incomplete. The table has roughly 60,000 clones, roughly 90% seen once. The sequencing here drew on PBMCs, taken 26 days after transplant. The receptor set was obtained from a human patient who received an intestinal transplant, so some T cells may come from the graft donor. Each CDR3 is given without its conserved first and last residue. The D gene is left open where the match is weak. Clone size is given for some rows only: seen once, a few or many times, or a class if the clone is expanded.

v_call	j_call	d_call	clone_size	cdr3_aa
TRBV4-1	TRBJ2-5	TRBD2	once	ASSQGDSGGYQETQY
TRBV29-1	TRBJ2-2	NA	NA	SVTTGGTGELF
TRBV9	TRBJ1-1	NA	NA	ASSGKGGGRAF
TRBV5-6	TRBJ2-1	NA	NA	ASSLRGQDEQF
TRBV9	TRBJ2-7	NA	NA	ASSVEGEQDEQY
TRBV5-6	TRBJ1-6	NA	NA	ASSSGTYNSPLH
TRBV2	TRBJ2-4	NA	NA	ASSFGGKNIQY
TRBV28	TRBJ1-5	NA	once	ASSRAGHPPGHWPQH
TRBV7-9	TRBJ1-2	NA	NA	ASSLDVLDYGYT
TRBV9	TRBJ2-3	TRBD2	once	ASSVHPPASGGADTQY
TRBV18	TRBJ2-1	TRBD1	NA	ASSPPDRGHINEQF
TRBV9	TRBJ1-4	TRBD1	NA	ASSPRQGGNEKLF
TRBV19	TRBJ1-6	NA	NA	ASSIEQGSLNSPLH
TRBV7-2	TRBJ1-5	NA	NA	ASSSPGGGLYQPQH
TRBV6-5	TRBJ1-2	NA	NA	ASSFAVGGAYGYT
TRBV7-9	TRBJ2-7	TRBD2	few	ASGGTSGFYEQY
TRBV6-1	TRBJ1-5	NA	NA	ASSEAGHSNQPQH
TRBV5-6	TRBJ1-4	NA	once	ASSLRETSNEKLF
TRBV6-5	TRBJ1-1	NA	NA	ASRKGAYTEAF
TRBV29-1	TRBJ1-1	NA	once	SVVRGLNTEAF
TRBV15	TRBJ2-7	TRBD1	NA	ATSRDSKGGLEQY
TRBV5-6	TRBJ2-1	NA	NA	ASSKTTSYNEQF
TRBV6-5	TRBJ2-1	TRBD2	NA	ASSLGTSPYNEQF
TRBV29-1	TRBJ2-1	NA	NA	SVLRRRESYEQF
TRBV9	TRBJ2-1	TRBD1	NA	ASSSLTGNDYNEQF
TRBV5-4	TRBJ2-4	TRBD2	NA	ASSSLEGTSGMLAKNIQY
TRBV27	TRBJ1-2	TRBD1	NA	ASRGQDNYGYT
TRBV6-1	TRBJ2-7	TRBD2	NA	ASGASGRVEQY
TRBV7-9	TRBJ2-1	TRBD1	NA	ASSMTGIPYNEQF
TRBV7-9	TRBJ1-1	TRBD1	NA	ASSPAEGAREAF
TRBV28	TRBJ2-1	NA	NA	ASSLQRAQF
TRBV28	TRBJ1-1	NA	NA	ASSLSLSNYRTEAF
TRBV6-4	TRBJ2-3	TRBD2	NA	ASSDSSGNTDTQY
TRBV2	TRBJ1-6	TRBD1	NA	ASSGPLDRGVKPLH
TRBV4-1	TRBJ2-1	NA	NA	ASSQEVGNEQF
TRBV11-2	TRBJ1-1	NA	NA	ASSLERNTEAF
TRBV6-5	TRBJ2-2	TRBD1	once	ASSYGDSYGELF
TRBV5-4	TRBJ1-6	TRBD1	NA	ASSLDRVNSPLH
TRBV30	TRBJ1-1	NA	NA	AWTLSMNTEAF
TRBV5-6	TRBJ2-1	NA	NA	ASSLGIADFNEQF
TRBV5-6	TRBJ2-5	NA	NA	ASSLRPAGQQETQY
TRBV28	TRBJ1-1	NA	NA	ASSFAGEWNTEAF
TRBV7-7	TRBJ2-5	NA	NA	ASSSLQGLQETQY
TRBV7-9	TRBJ2-3	TRBD2	NA	ASSLLSGGGSDTQY
TRBV2	TRBJ2-1	TRBD1	few	ASSPIDRANNEQF
TRBV4-1	TRBJ1-2	NA	NA	ASSQEINRILA
TRBV28	TRBJ1-6	TRBD1	NA	ATQGELSGDPLTLH
TRBV5-1	TRBJ1-1	NA	NA	ASSYGNTEAF
TRBV7-3	TRBJ2-3	NA	once	ASSLSGSDTQY
TRBV15	TRBJ2-1	TRBD2	NA	ATSRGPTSGGRYNEQF
TRBV5-4	TRBJ2-7	TRBD2	NA	ASSFGREREQY
TRBV5-1	TRBJ2-2	NA	NA	ASSSRSRENTGELF
TRBV6-6	TRBJ2-1	NA	NA	ASSYYGGNDYEQF